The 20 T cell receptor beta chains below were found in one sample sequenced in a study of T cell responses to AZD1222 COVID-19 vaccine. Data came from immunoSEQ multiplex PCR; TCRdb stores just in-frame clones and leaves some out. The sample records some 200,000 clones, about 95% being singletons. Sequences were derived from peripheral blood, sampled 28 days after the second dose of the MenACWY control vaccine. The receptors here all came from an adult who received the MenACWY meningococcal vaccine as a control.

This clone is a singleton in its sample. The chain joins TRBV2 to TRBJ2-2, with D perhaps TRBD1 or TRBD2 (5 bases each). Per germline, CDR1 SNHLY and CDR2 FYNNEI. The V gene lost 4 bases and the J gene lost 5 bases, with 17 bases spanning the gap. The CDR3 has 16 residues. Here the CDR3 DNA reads TGTGCCAGCAGTGGGGAGTCGGGGCGGCGTACCGGGGAGCTGTTTTTT. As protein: CASSGESGRRTGELFF.

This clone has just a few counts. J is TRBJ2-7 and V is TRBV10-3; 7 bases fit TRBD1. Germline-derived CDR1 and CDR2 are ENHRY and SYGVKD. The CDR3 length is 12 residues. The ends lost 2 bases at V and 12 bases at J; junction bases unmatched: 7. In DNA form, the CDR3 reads TGTGCCATCAGTGAGCCCGGGACAGTCCCGTACTTC. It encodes CAISEPGTVPYF.

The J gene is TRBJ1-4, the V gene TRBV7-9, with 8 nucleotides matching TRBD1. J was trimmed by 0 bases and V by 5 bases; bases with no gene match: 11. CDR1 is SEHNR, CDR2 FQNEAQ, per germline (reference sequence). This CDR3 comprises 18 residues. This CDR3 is CASSPPGQGPATNEKLFF. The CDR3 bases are TGTGCCAGCAGCCCACCCGGACAGGGCCCTGCAACTAATGAAAAACTGTTTTTT. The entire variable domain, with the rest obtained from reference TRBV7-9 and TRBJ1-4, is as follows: DTGVSQNPRHKITKRGQNVTFRCDPISEHNRLYWYRQTLGQGPEFLTYFQNEAQLEKSRLLSDRFSAERPKGSFSTLEIQRTEQGDSAMYLCASSPPGQGPATNEKLFFGSGTQLSVL.

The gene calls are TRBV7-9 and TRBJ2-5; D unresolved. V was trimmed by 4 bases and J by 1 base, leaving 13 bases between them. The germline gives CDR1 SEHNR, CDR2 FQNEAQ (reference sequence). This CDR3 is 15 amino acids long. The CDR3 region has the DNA TGTGCCAGCAGCTCCCCCGGCCCCTTCCAAGAGACCCAGTACTTC. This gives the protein CASSSPGPFQETQYF.

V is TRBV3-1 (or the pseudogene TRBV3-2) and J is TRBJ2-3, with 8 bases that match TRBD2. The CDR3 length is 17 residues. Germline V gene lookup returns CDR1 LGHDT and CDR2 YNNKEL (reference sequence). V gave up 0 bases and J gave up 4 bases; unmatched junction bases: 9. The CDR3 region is CASSQDPGTRSADTQYF. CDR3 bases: TGTGCCAGCAGCCAAGATCCGGGGACTAGGAGCGCAGATACGCAGTATTTT.

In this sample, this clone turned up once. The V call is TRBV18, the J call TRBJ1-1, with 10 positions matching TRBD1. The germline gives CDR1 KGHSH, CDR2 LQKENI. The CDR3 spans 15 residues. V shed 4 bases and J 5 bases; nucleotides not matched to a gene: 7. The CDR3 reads CASSLSDRGMTEAFF. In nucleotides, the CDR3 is TGTGCCAGCTCACTGTCGGACAGGGGGATGACTGAAGCTTTCTTT.

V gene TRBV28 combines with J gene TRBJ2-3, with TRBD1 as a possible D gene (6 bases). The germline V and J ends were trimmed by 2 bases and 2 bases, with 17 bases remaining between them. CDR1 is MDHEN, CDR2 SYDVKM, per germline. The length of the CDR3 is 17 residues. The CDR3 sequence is CASSLQPGQFITDTQYF. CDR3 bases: TGTGCCAGCAGTTTACAGCCAGGACAGTTTATCACAGATACGCAGTATTTT. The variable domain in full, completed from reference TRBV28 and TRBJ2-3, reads DVKVTQSSRYLVKRTGEKVFLECVQDMDHENMFWYRQDPGLGLRLIYFSYDVKMKEKGDIPEGYSVSREKKERFSLILESASTNQTSMYLCASSLQPGQFITDTQYFGPGTRLTVL.

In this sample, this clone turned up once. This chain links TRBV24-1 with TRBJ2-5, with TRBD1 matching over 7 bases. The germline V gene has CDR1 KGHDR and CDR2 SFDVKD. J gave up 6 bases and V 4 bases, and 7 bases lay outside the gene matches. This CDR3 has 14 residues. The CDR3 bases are TGTGCCACCAGTGAACCCGGGACAGTCCAGACCCAGTACTTC. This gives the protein CATSEPGTVQTQYF.

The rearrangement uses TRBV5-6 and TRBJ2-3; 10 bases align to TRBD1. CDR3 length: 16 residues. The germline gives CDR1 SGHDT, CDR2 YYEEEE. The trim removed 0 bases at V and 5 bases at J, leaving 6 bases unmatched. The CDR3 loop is CASSLGGTGVIDTQYF. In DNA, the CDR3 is TGTGCCAGCAGCTTGGGAGGGACAGGGGTGATAGATACGCAGTATTTT. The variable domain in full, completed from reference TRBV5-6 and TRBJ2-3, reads DAGVTQSPTHLIKTRGQQVTLRCSPKSGHDTVSWYQQALGQGPQFIFQYYEEEERQRGNFPDRFSGHQFPNYSSELNVNALLLGDSALYLCASSLGGTGVIDTQYFGPGTRLTVL.

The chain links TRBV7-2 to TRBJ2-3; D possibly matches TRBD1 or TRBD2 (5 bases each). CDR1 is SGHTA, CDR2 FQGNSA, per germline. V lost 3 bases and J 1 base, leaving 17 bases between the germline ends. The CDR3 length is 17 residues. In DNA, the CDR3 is TGTGCCAGCAGCTTCTCTTTCGGGGCGGTAGGCACAGATACGCAGTATTTT. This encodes CASSFSFGAVGTDTQYF.

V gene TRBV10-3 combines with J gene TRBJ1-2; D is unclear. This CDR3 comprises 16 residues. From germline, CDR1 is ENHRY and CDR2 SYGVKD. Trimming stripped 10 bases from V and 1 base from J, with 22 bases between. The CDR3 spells CASDDEASNFNYGYTF. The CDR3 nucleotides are TGTGCCAGCGATGACGAGGCCTCAAACTTTAACTATGGCTACACCTTC.

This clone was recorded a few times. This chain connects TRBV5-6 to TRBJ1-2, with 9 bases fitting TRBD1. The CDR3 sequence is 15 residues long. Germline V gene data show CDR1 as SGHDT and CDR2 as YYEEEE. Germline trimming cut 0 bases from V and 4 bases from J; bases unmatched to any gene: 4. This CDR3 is CASSLDSTGGYGYTF. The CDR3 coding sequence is TGTGCCAGCAGCTTGGATTCGACAGGGGGCTATGGCTACACCTTC.

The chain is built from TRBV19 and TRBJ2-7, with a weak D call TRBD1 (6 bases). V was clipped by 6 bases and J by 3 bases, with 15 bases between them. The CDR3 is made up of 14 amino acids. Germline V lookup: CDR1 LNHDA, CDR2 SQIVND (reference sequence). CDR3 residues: CASRSGTRNYEQYF. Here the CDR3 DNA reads TGTGCCAGTAGGTCAGGGACAAGAAACTACGAGCAGTACTTC.

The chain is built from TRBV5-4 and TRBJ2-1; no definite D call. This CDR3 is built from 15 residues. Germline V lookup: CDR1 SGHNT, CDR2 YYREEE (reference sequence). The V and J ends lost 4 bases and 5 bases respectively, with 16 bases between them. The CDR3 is CASSARSEINNEQFF. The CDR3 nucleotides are TGTGCCAGCAGCGCCCGTTCTGAGATAAACAATGAGCAGTTCTTC. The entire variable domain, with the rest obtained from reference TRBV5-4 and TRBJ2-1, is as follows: ETGVTQSPTHLIKTRGQQVTLRCSSQSGHNTVSWYQQALGQGPQFIFQYYREEENGRGNFPPRFSGLQFPNYSSELNVNALELDDSALYLCASSARSEINNEQFFGPGTRLTVL.

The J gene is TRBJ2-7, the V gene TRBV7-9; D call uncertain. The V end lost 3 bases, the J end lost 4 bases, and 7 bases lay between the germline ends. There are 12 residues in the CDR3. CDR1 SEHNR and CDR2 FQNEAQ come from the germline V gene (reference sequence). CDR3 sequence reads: CASSFDFYEQYF. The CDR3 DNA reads TGTGCCAGCAGCTTCGACTTTTACGAGCAGTACTTC.

CDR3 amino acids: CASSQWEGNTEAFF. CDR3 in DNA: TGTGCCAGTAGTCAATGGGAAGGAAACACTGAAGCTTTCTTT. The chain carries TRBV19 and TRBJ1-1; D remains unclear. V was cut by 5 bases and J by 2 bases, with 12 bases left in between. The CDR3 consists of 14 residues. Per the germline V gene, CDR1 is LNHDA and CDR2 is SQIVND (reference sequence).

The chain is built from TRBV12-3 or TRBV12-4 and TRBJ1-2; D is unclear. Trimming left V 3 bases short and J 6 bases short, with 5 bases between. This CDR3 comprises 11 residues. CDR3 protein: CASSFTDGYTF. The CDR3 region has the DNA TGTGCCAGCAGTTTTACCGATGGCTACACCTTC.

The chain's CDR3 is CAWSPPEHEQFF. CDR3 bases: TGTGCCTGGAGTCCGCCCGAGCATGAGCAGTTCTTC. The chain is built from TRBV30 and TRBJ2-1; D is uncertain. The length of the CDR3 is 12 residues. V was cut by 2 bases and J by 8 bases, with 10 bases left in between. Germline V lookup: CDR1 GTSNPN, CDR2 SVGIG (reference sequence).

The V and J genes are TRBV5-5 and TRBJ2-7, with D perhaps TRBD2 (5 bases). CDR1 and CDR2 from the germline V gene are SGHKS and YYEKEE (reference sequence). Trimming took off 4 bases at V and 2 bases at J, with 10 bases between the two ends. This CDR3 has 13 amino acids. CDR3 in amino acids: CASSGSSPYEQYF. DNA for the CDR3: TGTGCCAGCAGCGGGAGTTCTCCCTACGAGCAGTACTTC.

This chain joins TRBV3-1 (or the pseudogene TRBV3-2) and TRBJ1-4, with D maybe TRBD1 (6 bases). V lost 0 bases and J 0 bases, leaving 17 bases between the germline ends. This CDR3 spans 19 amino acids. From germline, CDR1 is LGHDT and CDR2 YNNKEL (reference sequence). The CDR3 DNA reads TGTGCCAGCAGCCAAGAGGGCAGGGGCAACGTACCAACTAATGAAAAACTGTTTTTT. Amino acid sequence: CASSQEGRGNVPTNEKLFF.